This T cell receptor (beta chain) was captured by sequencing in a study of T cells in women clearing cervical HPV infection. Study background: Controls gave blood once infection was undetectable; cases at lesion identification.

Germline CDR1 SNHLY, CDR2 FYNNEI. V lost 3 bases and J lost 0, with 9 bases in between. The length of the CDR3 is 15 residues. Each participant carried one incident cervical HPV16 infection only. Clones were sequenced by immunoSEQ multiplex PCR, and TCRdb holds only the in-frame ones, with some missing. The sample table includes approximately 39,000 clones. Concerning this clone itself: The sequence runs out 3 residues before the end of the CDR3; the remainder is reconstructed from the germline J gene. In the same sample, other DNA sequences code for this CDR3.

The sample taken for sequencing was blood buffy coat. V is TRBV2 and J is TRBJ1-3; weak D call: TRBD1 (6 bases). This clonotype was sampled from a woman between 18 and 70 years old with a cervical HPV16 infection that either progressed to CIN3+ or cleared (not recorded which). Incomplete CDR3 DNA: TGTGCCAGCAGTGACGGACAGTACTCTGGAAACACC. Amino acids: CASSDGQYSGNT. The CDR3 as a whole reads CASSDGQYSGNTIYF.